Presented here are 16 T cell receptor beta chains from one specimen sequenced in a study of blood T cell repertoires in COVID-19. Assay used: immunoSEQ multiplex PCR; TCRdb lists only in-frame clones, some missing. The sample consists of fewer than 250,000 clones, about nine tenths of them appearing once. The specimen was peripheral blood. All receptors derive from a man younger than 45 with COVID-19, enrolled during active disease.

The genes are TRBV5-1 and TRBJ2-5, with 7 positions matching TRBD1. CDR3 size: 16 residues. Germline CDR1 is SGHRS and CDR2 is YFSETQ. J lost 5 bases, V lost 0 bases, and 10 bases had no gene match. The CDR3 protein is CASSLEGQPIWETQYF. DNA of the CDR3: TGCGCCAGCAGCTTGGAGGGACAGCCAATATGGGAGACCCAGTACTTC.

This chain joins TRBV21-1 and TRBJ2-3; the table calls TRBD2, which could not be checked here. TRBV21-1 is a documented pseudogene. The CDR3 runs to 16 residues. CDR3 sequence reads: CASSKELAGGTDTQYF. CDR3 sequence (DNA): TGTGCCAGCAGCAAGGAGTTAGCGGGGGGCACAGATACGCAGTATTTT.

Only one count was recorded for this clone. The V and J genes are TRBV7-3 and TRBJ2-3; 8 nucleotides line up with TRBD1. The CDR3 has 15 residues. Per the germline V gene, CDR1 is SGHTA and CDR2 is FQGTGA. V was clipped by 5 bases and J by 6 bases; unmatched bases: 10. CDR3 coding DNA: TGTGCCAGCAGCCCCCGCCAGGGGGCCGCGGATACGCAGTATTTT. Its translation is CASSPRQGAADTQYF.

This chain connects TRBV5-5 to TRBJ2-7; the D gene is possibly TRBD1 (5 bases). V lost 1 base to trimming and J lost 4 bases, with 9 bases between them. Germline CDR1 reads SGHKS; CDR2 reads YYEKEE (reference sequence). The CDR3 runs to 13 residues. In DNA form, the CDR3 reads TGTGCCAGCAGCTTGTCCAGGGAATACGAGCAGTACTTC. This sequence encodes CASSLSREYEQYF.

The chain links TRBV6-5 to TRBJ2-5; D perhaps matches TRBD1 (5 bases). From germline, CDR1 is MNHEY and CDR2 SVGAGI. The V end was cut by 8 bases, the J end by 5 bases, with 18 bases between. The length of the CDR3 is 14 residues. The CDR3: CASGQGFSLETQYF. The CDR3 region has the DNA TGTGCCAGCGGCCAGGGTTTCTCTTTGGAGACCCAGTACTTC.

V is TRBV12-3 or TRBV12-4 and J is TRBJ2-7, with 7 bases that match TRBD2. There are 12 residues in the CDR3. V was clipped by 5 bases and J by 3 bases; unmatched bases: 1. CDR3 DNA: TGTGCCAGCAGTAGCGGGGACTACGAGCAGTACTTC. Translated, it gives CASSSGDYEQYF.

This sequence joins TRBV11-2 and TRBJ2-1, with 7 bases identical to TRBD2. This CDR3 spans 19 amino acids. The V gene's germline CDR1 is SGHAT and CDR2 FQNNGV. V was clipped by 5 bases and J by 4 bases; unmatched bases: 20. CDR3 protein: CASSPTPRHGAGIYNEQFF. CDR3 DNA: TGTGCCAGCAGCCCCACACCCCGCCACGGAGCGGGGATATACAATGAGCAGTTCTTC.

Ten or more counts support this clone. The V gene is TRBV10-3, the J gene TRBJ2-1, with a tentative D call TRBD2 (6 bases). In germline, CDR1 is ENHRY, CDR2 SYGVKD. Trimming left V 4 bases short and J 8 bases short, with 15 bases between. The CDR3 is 14 amino acids. The CDR3 DNA is TGTGCCATCAGTGGCGGGGTAAGGGGCGATGAGCAGTTCTTC. It is translated as CAISGGVRGDEQFF.

The chain employs TRBV24-1 and TRBJ2-2; no reliable D call. V lost 2 bases, J lost 6 bases, and 6 bases lay in between. Germline loops: CDR1 KGHDR, CDR2 SFDVKD. The CDR3 extends over 13 amino acids. CDR3 DNA: TGTGCCACCAGTGATTATGGCCCCGGGGAGCTGTTTTTT. It translates to CATSDYGPGELFF.

V is TRBV5-1 and J is TRBJ1-1, with TRBD1 identical over 7 bases. The CDR3 covers 16 residues. CDR1 and CDR2 from the germline V gene are SGHRS and YFSETQ. V gave up 5 bases and J gave up 6 bases; unmatched junction bases: 16. The CDR3 coding sequence is TGCGCCAGCAGTACGGCAGTCCGACAGGGATCGTCTGAAGCTTTCTTT. This gives the protein CASSTAVRQGSSEAFF. Looking up the rest from reference TRBV5-1 and TRBJ1-1 gives the full variable domain: KAGVTQTPRYLIKTRGQQVTLSCSPISGHRSVSWYQQTPGQGLQFLFEYFSETQRNKGNFPGRFSGRQFSNSRSEMNVSTLELGDSALYLCASSTAVRQGSSEAFFGQGTRLTVV.

The chain links TRBV13 to TRBJ1-2; D ambiguous. The CDR3 loop spans 14 amino acids. Trimming removed 1 base at V and 3 bases at J, with 9 bases between. Germline-derived CDR1 and CDR2 are PRHDT and FYEKMQ (reference sequence). CDR3 sequence (DNA): TGTGCCAGCAGCTTAGAAGGCGGCCACTATGGCTACACCTTC. It translates to CASSLEGGHYGYTF.

The chain carries TRBV5-1 and TRBJ1-2; tentative D call: TRBD1 (6 bases). With 4 bases removed from V and 3 bases from J, the gap between germline ends came to 22 bases. The CDR3 sequence is 17 residues long. The germline gives CDR1 SGHRS, CDR2 YFSETQ. Here the CDR3 reads CASSPRGGGTLYYGYTF. CDR3 DNA sequence: TGCGCCAGCAGCCCCCGGGGAGGGGGGACATTATACTATGGCTACACCTTC.

CDR3 sequence reads: CASSSGTRSSYEQYF. CDR3 in DNA: TGTGCCAGCAGCTCCGGGACTAGAAGCTCCTACGAGCAGTACTTC. The V call is TRBV11-1, the J call TRBJ2-7, with 8 positions matching TRBD2. Unmatched junction bases numbered 5, after V lost 4 bases and J lost 0 bases. Germline V gene lookup returns CDR1 SGHAT and CDR2 FQDESV (reference sequence). This CDR3 has 15 residues.

V gene TRBV14 combines with J gene TRBJ1-1; D not resolved. V lost 0 bases and J lost 5, with 10 bases in between. The CDR3 contains 14 residues. CDR1 and CDR2 (germline): SGHDN, FVKESK. CDR3 nucleotides: TGTGCCAGCAGCCAAGATCCGGGGAGTACTGAAGCTTTCTTT. Amino acid sequence: CASSQDPGSTEAFF. Based on the CDR3 plus reference TRBV14 and TRBJ1-1, the full variable domain is EAGVTQFPSHSVIEKGQTVTLRCDPISGHDNLYWYRRVMGKEIKFLLHFVKESKQDESGMPNNRFLAERTGGTYSTLKVQPAELEDSGVYFCASSQDPGSTEAFFGQGTRLTVV.

The genes are TRBV5-1 and TRBJ2-1; 8 nucleotides line up with TRBD1. Germline trimming cut 3 bases from V and 1 base from J; bases unmatched to any gene: 6. Germline V gene lookup returns CDR1 SGHRS and CDR2 YFSETQ. The length of the CDR3 is 16 residues. This CDR3 is CASSSLDRGSYNEQFF. The DNA for the CDR3 is TGCGCCAGCAGCTCCCTCGACAGGGGTTCCTACAATGAGCAGTTCTTC.

A word on this clone: The same CDR3 can be traced to other DNA sequences in this sample. The rearrangement joins TRBV6-2 or TRBV6-3 to TRBJ1-2, with D maybe TRBD1 (6 bases). The CDR3 contains 13 residues. V lost 5 bases and J 6 bases, leaving 13 bases between the germline ends. The germline V gene has CDR1 MNHEY and CDR2 SVGEGT. The CDR3, as DNA: TGTGCCAGCAGTAGCCGGGGGGGCAATGGCTACACCTTC. Its protein is CASSSRGGNGYTF.